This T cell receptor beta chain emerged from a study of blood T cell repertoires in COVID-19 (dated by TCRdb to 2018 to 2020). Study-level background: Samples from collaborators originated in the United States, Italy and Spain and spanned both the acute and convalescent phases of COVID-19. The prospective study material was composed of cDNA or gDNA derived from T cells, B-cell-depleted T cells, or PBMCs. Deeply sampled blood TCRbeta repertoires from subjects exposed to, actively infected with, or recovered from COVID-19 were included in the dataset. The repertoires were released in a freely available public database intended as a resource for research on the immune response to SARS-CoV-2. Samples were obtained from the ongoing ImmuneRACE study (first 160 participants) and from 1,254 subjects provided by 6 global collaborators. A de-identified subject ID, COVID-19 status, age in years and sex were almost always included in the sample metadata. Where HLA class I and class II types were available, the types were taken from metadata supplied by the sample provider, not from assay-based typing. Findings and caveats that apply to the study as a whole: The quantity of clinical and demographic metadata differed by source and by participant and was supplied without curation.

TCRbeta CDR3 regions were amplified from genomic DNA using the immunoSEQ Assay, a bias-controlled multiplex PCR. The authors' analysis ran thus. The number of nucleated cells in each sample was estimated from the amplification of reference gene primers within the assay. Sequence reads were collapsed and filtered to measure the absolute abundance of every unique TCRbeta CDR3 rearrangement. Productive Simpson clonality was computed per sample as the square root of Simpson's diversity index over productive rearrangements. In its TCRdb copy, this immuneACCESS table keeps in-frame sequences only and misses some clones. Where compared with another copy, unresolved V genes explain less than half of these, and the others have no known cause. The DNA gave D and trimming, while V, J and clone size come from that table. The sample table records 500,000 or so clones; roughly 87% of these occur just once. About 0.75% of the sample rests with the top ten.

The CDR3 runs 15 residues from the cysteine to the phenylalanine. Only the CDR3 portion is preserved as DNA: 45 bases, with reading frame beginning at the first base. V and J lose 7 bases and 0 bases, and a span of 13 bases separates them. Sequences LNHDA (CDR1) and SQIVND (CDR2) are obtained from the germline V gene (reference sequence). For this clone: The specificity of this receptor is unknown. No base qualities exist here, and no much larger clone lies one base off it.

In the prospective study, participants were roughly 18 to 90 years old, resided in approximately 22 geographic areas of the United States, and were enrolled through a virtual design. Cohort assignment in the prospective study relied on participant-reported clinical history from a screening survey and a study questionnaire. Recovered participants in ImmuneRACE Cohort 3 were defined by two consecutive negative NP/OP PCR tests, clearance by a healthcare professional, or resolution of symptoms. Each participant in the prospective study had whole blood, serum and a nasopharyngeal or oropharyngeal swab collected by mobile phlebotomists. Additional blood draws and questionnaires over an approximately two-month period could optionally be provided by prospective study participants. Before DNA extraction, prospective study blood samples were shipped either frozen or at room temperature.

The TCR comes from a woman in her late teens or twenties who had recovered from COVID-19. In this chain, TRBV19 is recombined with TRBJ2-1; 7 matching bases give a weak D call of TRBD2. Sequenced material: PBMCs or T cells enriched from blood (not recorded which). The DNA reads TGTGCCAGTACCCTTGGGGGGGCCTCCTACAATGAGCAGTTCTTC. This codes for CASTLGGASYNEQFF. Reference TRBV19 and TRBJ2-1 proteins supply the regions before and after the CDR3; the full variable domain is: DGGITQSPKYLFRKEGQNVTLSCEQNLNHDAMYWYRQDPGQGLRLIYYSQIVNDFQKGDIAEGYSVSREKKESFPLTVTSAQKNPTAFYLCASTLGGASYNEQFFGPGTRLTVL.